Here is one TCR beta chain with its context. Its antigen remains unknown. Germline CDR1 is KGHSH and CDR2 is LQKENI. Trimming left V 1 base short and J 2 bases short, with 15 bases between. The CDR3 covers 17 residues. These data come from a study of graft-versus-host responses after intestinal transplantation. Study-wide points: When patients had graft-donor T cell macrochimerism, their allografts held high graft-versus-host to host-versus-graft clonal ratios.

Assay: immunoSEQ multiplex PCR; the TCRdb copy retains only in-frame clones and omits some. The sample includes about 40,000 clones, roughly 89% of them seen just once. The receptor comes from a human patient who received an intestinal transplant, so some T cells may come from the graft donor. Here the sequenced sample was PBMCs, taken approximately 300 days after intestinal transplant. The rearrangement uses TRBV18 and TRBJ1-3; D is possibly TRBD1 (6 bases). The CDR3 sequence is CASSPLETGTAGNTIYF. CDR3 in DNA: TGTGCCAGCTCACCACTTGAGACAGGAACCGCTGGAAACACCATATATTTT.